This entry concerns a single T cell receptor (beta chain). This sample was included in a study of T cells in localized non-small cell lung cancer. Sequenced by immunoSEQ multiplex PCR; TCRdb stores in-frame clones only, minus some. The sample includes about 36,000 clones, 90% to 95% of them seen just once. Germline lookup yields CDR1 SGHVS and CDR2 FQNEAQ. V was trimmed by 1 base and J by 4 bases, leaving 13 bases between them. This CDR3 region has 15 residues. The TCR was taken from a female donor over 55 with stage I lung adenocarcinoma. The specimen comprised peripheral blood, sampled before any cancer treatment. This chain links TRBV7-8 with TRBJ1-1; D gene ambiguous. CDR3 in amino acids: CASSLGPGGSTEAFF. The CDR3 DNA follows: TGTGCCAGCAGCTTAGGTCCGGGTGGAAGCACTGAAGCTTTCTTT.